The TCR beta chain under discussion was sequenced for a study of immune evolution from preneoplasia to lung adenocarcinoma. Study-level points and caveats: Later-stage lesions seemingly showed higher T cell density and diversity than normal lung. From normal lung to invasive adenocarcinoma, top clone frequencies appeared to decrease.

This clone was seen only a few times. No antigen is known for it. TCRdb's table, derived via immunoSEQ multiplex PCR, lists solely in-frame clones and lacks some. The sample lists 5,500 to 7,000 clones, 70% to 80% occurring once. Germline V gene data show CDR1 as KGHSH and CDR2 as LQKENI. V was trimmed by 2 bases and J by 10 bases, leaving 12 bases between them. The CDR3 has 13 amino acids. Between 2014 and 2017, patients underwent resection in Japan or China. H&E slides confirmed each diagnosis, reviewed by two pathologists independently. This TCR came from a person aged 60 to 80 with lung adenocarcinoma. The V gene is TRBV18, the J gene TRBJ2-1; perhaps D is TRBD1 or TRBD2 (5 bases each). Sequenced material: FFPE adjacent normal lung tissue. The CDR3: CASSPSEGREQFF. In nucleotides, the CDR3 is TGTGCCAGCTCACCATCTGAGGGACGGGAGCAGTTCTTC.